Sequencing of this T cell receptor beta chain was carried out in a study of T cells after yellow fever vaccination. UMIs and a universal primer site were added when TCR cDNA was made by 5'RACE template switching. MiXCR, run by TCRdb on the 5' RACE reads, gives a single entry per CDR3 protein. Of some 350,000 distinct CDR3 sequences in the sample, roughly 4.3% were seen once. On this clonotype: Its target is not known.

The CDR3 runs 16 residues. CDR1 is LGHDT, CDR2 YNNKEL, per germline (reference sequence). V dropped 0 bases and J dropped 3; count of bases not matched to a gene: 4. Whole-study findings and limits: Most clones from primary vaccination were detected again post-booster (approximately 96% CD4, about 88% CD8).

The V gene is TRBV3-1, the J gene TRBJ2-2; TRBD1 matches 7 bases. The clonotype comes from a man aged 18 to 30 who received the YFV17D yellow fever vaccine. Sequencing used PBMCs, obtained 5 days after the yellow fever booster vaccination. The CDR3 nucleotides read TGTGCCAGCAGCCAAGAGCGCGACAGGGACACCGGGGAGCTGTTTTTT. Protein sequence: CASSQERDRDTGELFF.